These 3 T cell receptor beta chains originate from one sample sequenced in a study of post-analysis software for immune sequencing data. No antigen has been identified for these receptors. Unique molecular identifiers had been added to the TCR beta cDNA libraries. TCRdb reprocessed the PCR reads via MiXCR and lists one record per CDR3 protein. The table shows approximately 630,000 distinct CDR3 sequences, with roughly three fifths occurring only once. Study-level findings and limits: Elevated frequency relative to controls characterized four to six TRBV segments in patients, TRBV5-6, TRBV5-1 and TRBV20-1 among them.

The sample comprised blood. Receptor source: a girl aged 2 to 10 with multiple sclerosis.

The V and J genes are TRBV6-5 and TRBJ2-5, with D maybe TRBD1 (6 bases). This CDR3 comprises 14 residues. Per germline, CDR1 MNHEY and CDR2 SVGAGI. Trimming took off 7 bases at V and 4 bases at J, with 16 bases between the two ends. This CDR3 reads CASTRPGQGETQYF. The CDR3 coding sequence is TGTGCCAGCACCCGACCGGGACAAGGAGAGACCCAGTACTTC.

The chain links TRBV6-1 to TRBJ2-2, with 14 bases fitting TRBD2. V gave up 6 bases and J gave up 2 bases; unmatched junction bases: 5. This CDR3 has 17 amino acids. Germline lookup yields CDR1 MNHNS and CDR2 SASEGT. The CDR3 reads CASSPGLAGGNTGELFF. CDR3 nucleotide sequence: TGTGCCAGCAGCCCCGGACTAGCGGGGGGAAACACCGGGGAGCTGTTTTTT.

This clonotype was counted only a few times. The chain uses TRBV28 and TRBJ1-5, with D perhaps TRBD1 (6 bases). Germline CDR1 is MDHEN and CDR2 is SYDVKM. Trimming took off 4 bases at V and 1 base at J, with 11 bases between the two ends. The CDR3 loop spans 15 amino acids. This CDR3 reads CASSWGAGSNQPQHF. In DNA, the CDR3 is TGTGCCAGCAGTTGGGGGGCCGGGAGCAATCAGCCCCAGCATTTT.